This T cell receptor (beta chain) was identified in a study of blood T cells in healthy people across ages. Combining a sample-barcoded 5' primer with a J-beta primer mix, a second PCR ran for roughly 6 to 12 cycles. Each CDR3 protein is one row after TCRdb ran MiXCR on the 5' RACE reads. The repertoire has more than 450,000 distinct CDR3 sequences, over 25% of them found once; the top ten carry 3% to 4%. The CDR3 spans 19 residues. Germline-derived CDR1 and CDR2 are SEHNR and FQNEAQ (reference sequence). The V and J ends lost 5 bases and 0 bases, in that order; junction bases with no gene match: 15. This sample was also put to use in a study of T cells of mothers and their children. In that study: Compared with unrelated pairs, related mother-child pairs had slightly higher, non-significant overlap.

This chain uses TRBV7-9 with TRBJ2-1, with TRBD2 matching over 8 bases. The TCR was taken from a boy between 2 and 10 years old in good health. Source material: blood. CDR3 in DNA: TGTGCCAGCAGCACGAGGACTAGCCTCGGCGGAAGCTCCTACAATGAGCAGTTCTTC. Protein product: CASSTRTSLGGSSYNEQFF.